The 3 T cell receptor beta chains listed next were all sequenced from one sample in a study of cytomegalovirus exposure and HLA in healthy donors. Data came from immunoSEQ multiplex PCR; TCRdb stores just in-frame clones and leaves some out. The sample carries about 280,000 clones, 70% to 90% recorded once. Sequencing input: PBMCs. Receptors were obtained from a woman aged 18-29 years in good health and CMV-seronegative.

J is TRBJ1-4 and V is TRBV5-1, with 8 bases matching TRBD1. CDR1 is SGHRS, CDR2 YFSETQ, per germline. After removal of 0 bases from V and 7 bases from J, the junction contained 5 bases not matched to a gene. This CDR3 comprises 15 residues. In nucleotides, the CDR3 is TGCGCCAGCAGCTTGGCCGGGACAGGTTCTGAAAAACTGTTTTTT. Encoded protein: CASSLAGTGSEKLFF.

The V and J genes are TRBV6-1 and TRBJ1-1; 7 nucleotides line up with TRBD1. J lost 5 bases, V lost 3 bases, and 6 bases had no gene match. The CDR3 covers 14 residues. Germline V gene sequence: CDR1 MNHNS, CDR2 SASEGT. The CDR3: CASSEGTARTEAFF. The CDR3 bases are TGTGCCAGCAGTGAGGGGACAGCGCGTACTGAAGCTTTCTTT.

This chain uses TRBV6-1 with TRBJ2-3; TRBD1 matches at 7 bases. The length of the CDR3 is 15 residues. The V segment lost 2 bases and the J segment 1 base; nucleotides outside the gene matches: 3. CDR1 and CDR2 from the germline V gene are MNHNS and SASEGT. CDR3 sequence reads: CASSESQGGTDTQYF. The CDR3 coding sequence is TGTGCCAGCAGTGAAAGTCAGGGGGGCACAGATACGCAGTATTTT.